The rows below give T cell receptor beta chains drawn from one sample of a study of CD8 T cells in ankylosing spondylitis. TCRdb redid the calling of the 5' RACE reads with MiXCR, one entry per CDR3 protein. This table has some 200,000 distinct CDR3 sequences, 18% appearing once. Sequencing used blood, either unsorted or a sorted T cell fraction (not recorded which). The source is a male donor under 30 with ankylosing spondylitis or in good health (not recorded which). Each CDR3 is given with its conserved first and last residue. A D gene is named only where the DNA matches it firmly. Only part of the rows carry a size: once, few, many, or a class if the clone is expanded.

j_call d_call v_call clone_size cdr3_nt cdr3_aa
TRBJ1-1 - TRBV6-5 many TGTGCCAGCAGCCCGGAAACGGAAAGGAACACTGAAGCTTTCTTT CASSPETERNTEAFF
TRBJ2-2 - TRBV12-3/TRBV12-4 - TGTGCCAGCAGTTTAGCTGTACAGACCACCGGGGAGCTGTTTTTT CASSLAVQTTGELFF
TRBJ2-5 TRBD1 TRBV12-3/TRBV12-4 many TGTGCCAGCAGGCAGGGGGTTTGGGGCAGGGGGCTCAAGACCCAGTACTTC CASRQGVWGRGLKTQYF
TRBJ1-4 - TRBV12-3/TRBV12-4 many TGTGCCAGCAGTCAAGTCCGGGGTGAAAAACTGTTTTTT CASSQVRGEKLFF
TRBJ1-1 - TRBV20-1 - TGCAGTGCTCTTGCTGGCCCCGAAGCTTTCTTT CSALAGPEAFF
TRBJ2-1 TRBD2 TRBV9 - TGTGCCAGCGGAGCGGGGTCCTACAATGAGCAGTTCTTC CASGAGSYNEQFF
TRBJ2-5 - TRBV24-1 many TGTGCCACCAGTTTCGGTGGGCAAGAGACCCAGTACTTC CATSFGGQETQYF
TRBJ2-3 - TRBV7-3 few TGTGCCAGCAGCAACCGGACACCCACAGATACGCAGTATTTT CASSNRTPTDTQYF
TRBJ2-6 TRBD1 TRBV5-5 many TGTGCCAGCAGCTACGCCGGGACAGGGGGTTACTCTGGGGCCAACGTCCTGACTTTC CASSYAGTGGYSGANVLTF
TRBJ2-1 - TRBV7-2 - TGTGCCAGCAGCCCCCTTCGCAATGAGCAGTTCTTC CASSPLRNEQFF
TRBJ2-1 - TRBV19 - TGTGCCAGTAGTATAGTTCCGGGAAACAATGAGCAGTTCTTC CASSIVPGNNEQFF
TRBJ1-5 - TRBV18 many TGTGCCAGCTCACCAGAGAGTAGCAATCAGCCCCAGCATTTT CASSPESSNQPQHF
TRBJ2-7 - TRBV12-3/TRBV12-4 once TGTGCCAGCAGTCCCCAGGTCTCCTACGAGCAGTACTTC CASSPQVSYEQYF
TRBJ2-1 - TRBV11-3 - TGTGCCAGCAGTTCTAACCGGGACTCTTTTGGGGATGAGCAGTTCTTC CASSSNRDSFGDEQFF
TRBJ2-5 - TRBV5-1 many TGCGCCAGCAGCACACCTTCAAAAGAGACCCAGTACTTC CASSTPSKETQYF
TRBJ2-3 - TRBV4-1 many TGCGCCAGCAGCCAATTGGGACGCGGCACGCAGTATTTT CASSQLGRGTQYF
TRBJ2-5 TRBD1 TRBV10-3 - TGTGCCATCAGCACCGGGACAGGGCGAGGGGAGACCCAGTACTTC CAISTGTGRGETQYF